This T cell receptor beta chain was observed in a study of blood T cells in healthy people across ages (dated by TCRdb to the mid-2010s). For context, the study as a whole: In model experiments, template switching captured about one uniquely barcoded TCR beta cDNA molecule for every two T cells. The study measured age-related changes in TCR beta repertoire diversity using deep sequencing normalized with unique cDNA molecular identifiers. Donors were grouped into four age groups: young (average approximately 15 years), middle-aged (39), aged (around 60) and long-lived (approximately 82). To avoid experimental bias, donors of different ages were spread randomly across the sequencing lanes. Using the same blood draw, the study looked at two additional independent replicas of 1 million unique cDNA reads for two donors, one aged 18 to 30 and the other aged 80 or older.

V is cut by 0 bases and J by 7 bases, and the space between the germline ends is 4 bases. CDR1 is given as MNHEY and CDR2 as SVGEGT, both from the germline V gene. CDR3 length: 11 amino acids, cysteine to phenylalanine. Of all the DNA, just the CDR3 is kept, 33 bases in frame from base 1. General study outcomes and caveats: Because profiling used bulk unsorted PBMCs, naive and antigen-experienced compartments could not be compared conclusively. Estimates of total diversity based on one million sequenced T cells were considered lower bounds and underestimates. Compared with the aged group, more naive CD4+ T cells, fewer expanded clones and increased TCR diversity were shown by the long-lived group, suggesting age selection. Observed TCR beta diversity per million T cells fell roughly linearly with age, and a significant reduction was already apparent by age about 38. A strong correlation was found between observed TCR beta diversity and the percentage of naive T cells measured by flow cytometry. The CMV infection status of donors was not known, potentially confounding age-related changes in expanded clonotypes.

The method was 5' RACE. TCRdb lists the instrument as Illumina HiSeq 2500. The second PCR ran for about 6 to 12 cycles and used a J-beta primer mix along with a sample-barcoded 5' primer. A template-switch 5' adaptor carrying 12 random nucleotides introduced a unique molecular identifier onto each TCR beta cDNA molecule. Each sample yielded at least 2.5 million CDR3-containing paired-end reads. First-strand cDNA was synthesized from all RNA with the Mint cDNA synthesis kit, primed by a TRBC-specific oligonucleotide. After uracil-DNA glycosylase treatment, a first 18-cycle PCR used universal primers M1SS and BC2_uni_R on all cDNA. Per the authors' processing: Each sample was normalized by randomly selecting 1 million high-quality reads, each carrying a distinct molecular identifier. Reads sharing molecular identifiers were discarded rather than binned into consensus sequences. MiTCR, set to a Q25 quality threshold and the strictest error-elimination algorithm, was used for CDR3 identification, clonotype clustering and error correction. A nonparametric unseen species model with Euler transformation was used to estimate a lower bound on total TCR beta diversity. TCRdb trimmed public reads at Q25 via fastp, called clones via MiXCR and kept in-frame beta chains. Rows with one shared CDR3 protein collapse into an entry with the most common genes and DNA. The V and J calls here are based on TCRdb, not the publication. This sample is represented by approximately 1.5 million distinct CDR3 sequences; approximately 43% of them were singletons. The top ten hold around 4% of the sample.

The donors were roughly 40 Caucasian individuals from Russia, aged roughly 6 to 95 years, who were systemically healthy. Each donor gave around 9 milliliters of peripheral blood, collected into EDTA-treated Vacutainer tubes. Ficoll-Paque density-gradient centrifugation was used to isolate PBMCs, with at least 7 million obtained per sample. Total RNA was extracted from PBMCs with Trizol reagent, with at least 5.5 micrograms obtained per sample. For every donor, flow cytometry on a PBMC aliquot measured the percentage of naive CD45RAhigh/CD27high T cells. This clonotype was picked up many times. Its binding antigen is unknown. The sample holds no much larger clone one base away, and base qualities are not on file.

The rearrangement joined TRBV6-2 or TRBV6-3 to TRBJ2-7; no D gene is confidently identified. The TCR originated in a woman aged 18-35 years in good health. The sample taken for sequencing was blood. CDR3 protein: CASSYSREQYF. In nucleotides, the sequence is TGTGCCAGCAGTTACTCGAGAGAGCAGTACTTC.